The subject of this entry is one T cell receptor beta chain. V was cut by 5 bases and J by 5 bases, with 9 bases left in between. In germline, CDR1 is SGHTA, CDR2 FQGTGA. There are 13 residues in the CDR3. The data derive from a study of PD-L1 blockade in urothelial cancer. Study-wide context: Bladder-origin urothelial cancer in males described about 90% of the roughly 30 patients. Patients had received 0 to 3 prior chemotherapy regimens. Analyses were performed on blood at 3 weeks after treatment start (the second dose) and at 6 weeks.

Each PCR received spiked synthetic TCR analog templates. Here immunoSEQ multiplex PCR was the method, and the copy in TCRdb shows in-frame clones only, minus some. The sample holds 90,000 to 100,000 clones, nearly 90% seen once. Time point here: pretreatment peripheral blood. Sequenced here: PBMCs, sampled around atezolizumab (anti-PD-L1) treatment. The chain links TRBV7-3 to TRBJ1-4; no reliable D call. The clonotype comes from a man aged 55 to 70 with urothelial cancer. The CDR3: CASSRGGNEKLFF. The CDR3 DNA follows: TGTGCCAGCAGCCGGGGTGGCAATGAAAAACTGTTTTTT.